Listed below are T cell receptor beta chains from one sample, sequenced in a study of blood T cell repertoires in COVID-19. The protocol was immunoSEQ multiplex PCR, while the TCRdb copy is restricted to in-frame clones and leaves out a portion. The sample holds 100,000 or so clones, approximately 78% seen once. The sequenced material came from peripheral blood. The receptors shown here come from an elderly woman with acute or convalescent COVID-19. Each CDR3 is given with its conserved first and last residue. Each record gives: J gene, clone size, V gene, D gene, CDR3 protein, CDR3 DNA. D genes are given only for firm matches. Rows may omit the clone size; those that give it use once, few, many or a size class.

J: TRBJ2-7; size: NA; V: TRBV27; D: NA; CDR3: CASSFRQLNYEQYF; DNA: TGTGCCAGCAGTTTTCGACAGTTGAACTACGAGCAGTACTTC
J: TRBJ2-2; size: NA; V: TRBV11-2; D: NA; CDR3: CASSGELGVGGSGELFF; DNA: TGTGCCAGCAGCGGCGAGCTGGGAGTTGGAGGCTCCGGGGAGCTGTTTTTT
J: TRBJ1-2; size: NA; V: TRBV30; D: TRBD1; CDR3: CAWSVHKGAYGYTF; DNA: TGTGCCTGGAGTGTACATAAGGGGGCCTATGGCTACACCTTC
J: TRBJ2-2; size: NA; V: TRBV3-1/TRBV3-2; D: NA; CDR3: CASSQRLANTGELFF; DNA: TGTGCCAGCAGCCAAAGACTAGCGAACACCGGGGAGCTGTTTTTT
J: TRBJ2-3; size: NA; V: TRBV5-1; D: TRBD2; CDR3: CASSRLAGVDTQYF; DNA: TGCGCCAGCAGCCGACTAGCGGGGGTAGATACGCAGTATTTT
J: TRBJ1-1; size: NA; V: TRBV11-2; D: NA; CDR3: CASSSPRPTGTEAFF; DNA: TGTGCCAGCAGCTCTCCCCGCCCGACGGGCACTGAAGCTTTCTTT
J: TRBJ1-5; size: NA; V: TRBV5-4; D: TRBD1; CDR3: CASSSDRDQPQHF; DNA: TGTGCCAGCAGCTCAGACAGGGATCAGCCCCAGCATTTT
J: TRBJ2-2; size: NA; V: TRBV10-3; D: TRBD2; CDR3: CAISEASGTSGELFF; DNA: TGTGCCATCTCCGAGGCTAGCGGGACATCCGGGGAGCTGTTTTTT
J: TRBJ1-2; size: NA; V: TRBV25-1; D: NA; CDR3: CASSYPGQRGGYTF; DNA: TGTGCCAGCAGCTACCCGGGACAAAGGGGAGGCTACACCTTC
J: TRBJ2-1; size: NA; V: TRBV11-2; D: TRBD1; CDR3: CASSPEAGTGKNEQFF; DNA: TGTGCCAGCAGCCCGGAGGCCGGGACAGGGAAGAATGAGCAGTTCTTC
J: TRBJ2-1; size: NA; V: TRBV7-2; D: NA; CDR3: CASSLNPPRSYNEQFF; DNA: TGTGCCAGCAGCTTAAATCCCCCCCGGTCCTACAATGAGCAGTTCTTC
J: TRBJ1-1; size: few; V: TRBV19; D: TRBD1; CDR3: CASSPGQDTEAFF; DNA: TGTGCCAGTAGTCCTGGACAGGACACTGAAGCTTTCTTT
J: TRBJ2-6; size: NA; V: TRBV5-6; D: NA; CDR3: CASSLGGSGANVLTF; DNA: TGTGCCAGCAGCCTCGGAGGCTCTGGGGCCAACGTCCTGACTTTC
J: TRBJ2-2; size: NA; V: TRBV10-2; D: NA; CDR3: CASSGRDTGELFF; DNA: TGCGCCAGCAGTGGGAGGGACACCGGGGAGCTGTTTTTT
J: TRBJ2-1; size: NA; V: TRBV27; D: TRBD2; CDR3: CASSSTSVVNEQFF; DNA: TGTGCCAGCAGTTCTACTAGCGTCGTCAATGAGCAGTTCTTC